A selection of T cell receptor beta chains follows, all from one sample in a study of T cells in Graves' hyperthyroidism and ophthalmopathy. MiXCR was run by TCRdb on the multiplex PCR reads, yielding one entry per CDR3 protein. Of 300,000 or so distinct CDR3 sequences in the sample, around 20% were seen once. The sample was blood. The receptors come from a woman between 50 and 59 years old with Graves' hyperthyroidism. Both conserved end residues are part of each CDR3. The D gene is left open where the match is weak. Clone size is given for some rows only: seen once, a few or many times, or a class if the clone is expanded.

size,D,V,J,length,CDR3,DNA
many,TRBD2,TRBV20-1,TRBJ2-7,15,CSAGTSGNPRVEQYF,TGCAGTGCGGGGACTAGCGGGAACCCCCGGGTCGAGCAGTACTTC
many,.,TRBV10-3,TRBJ1-1,13,CAITEQGTTEAFF,TGTGCCATCACCGAGCAGGGTACCACTGAAGCTTTCTTT
.,.,TRBV5-4,TRBJ1-5,14,CASSLGPRQQPQHF,TGTGCCAGCAGCCTTGGACCTCGACAGCAGCCCCAGCATTTT
many,TRBD1,TRBV27,TRBJ2-3,15,CASSPRGHMADTQYF,TGTGCCAGCAGTCCCAGGGGGCATATGGCAGATACGCAGTATTTT
.,TRBD1,TRBV2,TRBJ2-7,16,CASSYSTGAISYEQYF,TGTGCCAGCAGTTACTCCACAGGGGCGATCTCCTACGAGCAGTACTTC
few,TRBD2,TRBV5-1,TRBJ2-7,17,CASSPEASGRPPYEQYF,TGCGCCAGCAGCCCGGAGGCTAGCGGGAGGCCACCCTACGAGCAGTACTTC
.,TRBD2,TRBV7-9,TRBJ2-2,17,CASSLGSGLPNTGELFF,TGTGCCAGCAGCTTAGGTTCGGGACTACCGAACACCGGGGAGCTGTTTTTT
medium-sized,TRBD2,TRBV11-2,TRBJ2-1,15,CASRRGLAGYNEQFF,TGTGCCAGCAGGCGTGGACTAGCGGGTTACAATGAGCAGTTCTTC
many,TRBD2,TRBV11-2,TRBJ2-7,15,CAPHLQREGLYEQYF,TGTGCCCCCCACCTCCAGCGGGAGGGCCTCTACGAGCAGTACTTC
.,TRBD2,TRBV28,TRBJ2-5,14,CASNRLAGLETQNF,TGTGCCAGCAATAGACTAGCGGGGTTAGAGACCCAGAACTTC
many,TRBD2,TRBV5-1,TRBJ2-7,15,CASSEGLAESYEQYF,TGCGCCAGCAGCGAGGGACTAGCGGAGTCCTACGAGCAGTACTTC
many,.,TRBV2,TRBJ1-5,13,CASSERGYQPQHF,TGTGCCAGCAGTGAGAGAGGGTATCAGCCCCAGCATTTT
.,TRBD1,TRBV30,TRBJ1-5,14,CAWSVRDRVEPQHF,TGTGCCTGGAGTGTTAGGGACAGGGTTGAGCCCCAGCATTTT
.,.,TRBV9,TRBJ2-5,14,CASSVQPDQETQYF,TGTGCCAGCAGCGTTCAGCCCGACCAAGAGACCCAGTACTTC
many,TRBD2,TRBV27,TRBJ2-7,15,CASAQAGAGVNEQYF,TGTGCCAGCGCACAAGCCGGTGCGGGGGTTAACGAGCAGTACTTC
many,.,TRBV27,TRBJ2-1,16,CASSLGAGIPYNEQFF,TGTGCCAGCAGTTTAGGGGCAGGGATTCCCTACAATGAGCAGTTCTTC
.,.,TRBV12-3/TRBV12-4,TRBJ2-1,13,CASSSGTGTRGFF,TGTGCCAGCAGTAGCGGAACCGGGACCAGGGGGTTCTTC
.,.,TRBV20-1,TRBJ2-1,16,CSARDSGVPDFNEQFF,TGCAGTGCTAGAGATTCTGGGGTTCCAGACTTCAATGAGCAGTTCTTC
many,.,TRBV28,TRBJ2-3,12,CASSPYTDTQYF,TGTGCCAGCAGTCCATATACAGATACGCAGTATTTT
few,TRBD2,TRBV3-1,TRBJ2-2,17,CASSPEREGLNTGELFF,TGTGCCAGCAGCCCAGAGCGGGAGGGCCTGAACACCGGGGAGCTGTTTTTT
many,.,TRBV2,TRBJ1-1,15,CASRPDGGTNTEAFF,TGTGCCAGCAGACCGGACGGGGGAACCAACACTGAAGCTTTCTTT
.,.,TRBV2,TRBJ1-5,13,CASGREGNQPQHF,TGTGCCAGCGGCAGGGAAGGCAATCAGCCCCAGCATTTT